This T cell receptor (beta chain) was identified during a study of cytomegalovirus exposure and HLA in healthy donors. Study overall: The 120 validation repertoires used the same platform as the approximately 670 first-cohort repertoires (as reported by a later analysis). General observations from the study: In vitro, three CMV-associated chains proved specific for CMV antigens. In the 130 or so validation repertoires, a later analysis found that first-cohort TCR clusters tended to co-occur. Most TCR sequences proved rare, with some public TCRs found in many donors.

A word on this clone: Its target is not known.

Produced via immunoSEQ multiplex PCR; TCRdb's table is partial and in-frame only. Of tens of thousands of clones listed, roughly 93% are singletons. Germline CDR1 WSHSY, CDR2 SAAADI. The CDR3 extends over 12 amino acids. Trimming took off 6 bases at V and 7 bases at J, with 12 bases between the two ends. The receptor was isolated from a woman aged 30 to 39 in good health and CMV-seronegative. The J gene is TRBJ1-2, the V gene TRBV10-2; no clear D gene. The sequenced material came from PBMCs. CDR3 coding DNA: TGCGCCAGCAGGGATACAGTCGGTGGCTACACCTTC. Its protein product is CASRDTVGGYTF.